The 11 T cell receptor beta chains listed next were all sequenced from one sample in a study of cytotoxic CD8 clonotypes in ibrutinib-treated CLL. Clones were read by immunoSEQ multiplex PCR, and TCRdb kept only the in-frame ones, dropping some. The data hold under 75,000 clones, with about three quarters observed a single time. The input for sequencing was PBMCs, taken after 12 months of ibrutinib treatment. The source of these receptors is a human donor with chronic lymphocytic leukemia.

The rearrangement links TRBV20-1 to TRBJ2-7, with D uncertain. CDR3 size: 11 residues. CDR1 and CDR2 from the germline V gene are DFQATT and SNEGSKA (reference sequence). The V end was cut by 4 bases, the J end by 3 bases, with 7 bases between. For the CDR3, the DNA is TGCAGTGCTACCGAAGTCTACGAGCAGTACTTC. Translated, it gives CSATEVYEQYF.

This chain uses TRBV21-1 with TRBJ1-2; the table gives TRBD1 as D, unverified against the DNA. TRBV21-1 is assigned pseudogene status. This CDR3 comprises 18 residues. The CDR3 spells CASSPQAAKGILSYGYTF. CDR3 nucleotide sequence: TGTGCCAGCAGCCCCCAGGCGGCAAAGGGGATCTTATCCTATGGCTACACCTTC.

In its sample, this clone was seen a few times. V and J are TRBV10-2 and TRBJ1-1; no reliable D call. Trimming stripped 8 bases from V and 0 bases from J, with 10 bases between. The length of the CDR3 is 13 residues. Germline V gene sequence: CDR1 WSHSY, CDR2 SAAADI. DNA for the CDR3: TGCGCCAGCCTCAGGACGGTGAACACTGAAGCTTTCTTT. As protein: CASLRTVNTEAFF.

This sequence joins TRBV5-4 and TRBJ2-3; 7 bases agree with TRBD2. Trimming cost V 4 bases and J 6 bases; bases outside gene matches: 14. In germline, CDR1 is SGHNT, CDR2 YYREEE (reference sequence). The CDR3 is 16 residues long. DNA of the CDR3: TGTGCCAGCAGCCCATCTAGCGGAGGGGCCGCGGATACGCAGTATTTT. This translates into CASSPSSGGAADTQYF.

This chain connects TRBV18 to TRBJ1-2, with 7 bases fitting TRBD1. Germline loops: CDR1 KGHSH, CDR2 LQKENI. CDR3 length: 15 amino acids. J gave up 2 bases and V 3 bases, and 6 bases lay outside the gene matches. CDR3 protein: CASSPRTGDNYGYTF. The CDR3 DNA is TGTGCCAGCTCACCCAGGACAGGTGACAACTATGGCTACACCTTC.

The V gene is TRBV19, the J gene TRBJ2-4; 13 nucleotides line up with TRBD2. Losses at the gene ends were 5 bases for V and 1 base for J; bases not matched to a gene: 14. The CDR3 runs to 20 residues. Germline V gene data show CDR1 as LNHDA and CDR2 as SQIVND (reference sequence). The CDR3: CASSSHVTSGRAWAKNIQYF. Written as DNA, the CDR3 is TGTGCCAGTAGTTCCCACGTAACTAGCGGGAGGGCCTGGGCCAAAAACATTCAGTACTTC. The complete variable domain, with remaining parts taken from reference TRBV19 and TRBJ2-4, reads DGGITQSPKYLFRKEGQNVTLSCEQNLNHDAMYWYRQDPGQGLRLIYYSQIVNDFQKGDIAEGYSVSREKKESFPLTVTSAQKNPTAFYLCASSSHVTSGRAWAKNIQYFGAGTRLSVL.

The V gene is TRBV5-1, the J gene TRBJ2-7, with D tentatively TRBD1 or TRBD2 (6 bases each). Trimming took 0 bases from V and 3 from J, leaving 10 bases between them. Germline loops: CDR1 SGHRS, CDR2 YFSETQ. This CDR3 spans 14 amino acids. CDR3 residues: CASSLVGGLYEQYF. In nucleotides, the CDR3 is TGCGCCAGCAGCTTGGTTGGGGGGCTCTACGAGCAGTACTTC.

This clone was counted many times. The chain couples TRBV2 to TRBJ1-2; D is unresolved. With 8 bases removed from V and 1 base from J, the gap between germline ends came to 17 bases. This CDR3 has 15 residues. The germline V gene has CDR1 SNHLY and CDR2 FYNNEI. CDR3 DNA sequence: TGTGCCAGCCACCTTTCCGGGCTGATTAACTATGGCTACACCTTC. Translated, it gives CASHLSGLINYGYTF.

The rearrangement links TRBV29-1 to TRBJ2-7; D perhaps matches TRBD2 (6 bases). Germline V CDR1 and CDR2: SQVTM, ANQGSEA. Trimming cost V 7 bases and J 7 bases, with 29 bases left between them. The CDR3 length is 16 residues. DNA of the CDR3: TGCAGCGGCCGAAGCACCTTTCCCCGCGGGACCGAAGAGCAGTACTTC. This codes for CSGRSTFPRGTEEQYF.

J is TRBJ2-7 and V is TRBV6-5; TRBD2 matches at 11 bases. Germline V gene lookup returns CDR1 MNHEY and CDR2 SVGAGI. The CDR3 is 14 residues long. Trimming at V came to 5 bases and at J to 7 bases, leaving 7 bases not matched to a gene. CDR3 region: CASSQTSGIVEQYF. The CDR3, as DNA: TGTGCCAGCAGTCAGACTAGCGGGATCGTTGAGCAGTACTTC.

This CDR3 is CASSLASGGYPYEQYF. The CDR3 bases are TGTGCCAGCAGCTTAGCGTCTGGGGGTTACCCCTACGAGCAGTACTTC. The V and J genes are TRBV11-2 and TRBJ2-7; D assignment may be TRBD1 or TRBD2 (5 bases each). The ends were cut back, 1 base at V and 2 bases at J, with 15 bases in the middle. Germline V gene sequence: CDR1 SGHAT, CDR2 FQNNGV. The CDR3 totals 16 residues.